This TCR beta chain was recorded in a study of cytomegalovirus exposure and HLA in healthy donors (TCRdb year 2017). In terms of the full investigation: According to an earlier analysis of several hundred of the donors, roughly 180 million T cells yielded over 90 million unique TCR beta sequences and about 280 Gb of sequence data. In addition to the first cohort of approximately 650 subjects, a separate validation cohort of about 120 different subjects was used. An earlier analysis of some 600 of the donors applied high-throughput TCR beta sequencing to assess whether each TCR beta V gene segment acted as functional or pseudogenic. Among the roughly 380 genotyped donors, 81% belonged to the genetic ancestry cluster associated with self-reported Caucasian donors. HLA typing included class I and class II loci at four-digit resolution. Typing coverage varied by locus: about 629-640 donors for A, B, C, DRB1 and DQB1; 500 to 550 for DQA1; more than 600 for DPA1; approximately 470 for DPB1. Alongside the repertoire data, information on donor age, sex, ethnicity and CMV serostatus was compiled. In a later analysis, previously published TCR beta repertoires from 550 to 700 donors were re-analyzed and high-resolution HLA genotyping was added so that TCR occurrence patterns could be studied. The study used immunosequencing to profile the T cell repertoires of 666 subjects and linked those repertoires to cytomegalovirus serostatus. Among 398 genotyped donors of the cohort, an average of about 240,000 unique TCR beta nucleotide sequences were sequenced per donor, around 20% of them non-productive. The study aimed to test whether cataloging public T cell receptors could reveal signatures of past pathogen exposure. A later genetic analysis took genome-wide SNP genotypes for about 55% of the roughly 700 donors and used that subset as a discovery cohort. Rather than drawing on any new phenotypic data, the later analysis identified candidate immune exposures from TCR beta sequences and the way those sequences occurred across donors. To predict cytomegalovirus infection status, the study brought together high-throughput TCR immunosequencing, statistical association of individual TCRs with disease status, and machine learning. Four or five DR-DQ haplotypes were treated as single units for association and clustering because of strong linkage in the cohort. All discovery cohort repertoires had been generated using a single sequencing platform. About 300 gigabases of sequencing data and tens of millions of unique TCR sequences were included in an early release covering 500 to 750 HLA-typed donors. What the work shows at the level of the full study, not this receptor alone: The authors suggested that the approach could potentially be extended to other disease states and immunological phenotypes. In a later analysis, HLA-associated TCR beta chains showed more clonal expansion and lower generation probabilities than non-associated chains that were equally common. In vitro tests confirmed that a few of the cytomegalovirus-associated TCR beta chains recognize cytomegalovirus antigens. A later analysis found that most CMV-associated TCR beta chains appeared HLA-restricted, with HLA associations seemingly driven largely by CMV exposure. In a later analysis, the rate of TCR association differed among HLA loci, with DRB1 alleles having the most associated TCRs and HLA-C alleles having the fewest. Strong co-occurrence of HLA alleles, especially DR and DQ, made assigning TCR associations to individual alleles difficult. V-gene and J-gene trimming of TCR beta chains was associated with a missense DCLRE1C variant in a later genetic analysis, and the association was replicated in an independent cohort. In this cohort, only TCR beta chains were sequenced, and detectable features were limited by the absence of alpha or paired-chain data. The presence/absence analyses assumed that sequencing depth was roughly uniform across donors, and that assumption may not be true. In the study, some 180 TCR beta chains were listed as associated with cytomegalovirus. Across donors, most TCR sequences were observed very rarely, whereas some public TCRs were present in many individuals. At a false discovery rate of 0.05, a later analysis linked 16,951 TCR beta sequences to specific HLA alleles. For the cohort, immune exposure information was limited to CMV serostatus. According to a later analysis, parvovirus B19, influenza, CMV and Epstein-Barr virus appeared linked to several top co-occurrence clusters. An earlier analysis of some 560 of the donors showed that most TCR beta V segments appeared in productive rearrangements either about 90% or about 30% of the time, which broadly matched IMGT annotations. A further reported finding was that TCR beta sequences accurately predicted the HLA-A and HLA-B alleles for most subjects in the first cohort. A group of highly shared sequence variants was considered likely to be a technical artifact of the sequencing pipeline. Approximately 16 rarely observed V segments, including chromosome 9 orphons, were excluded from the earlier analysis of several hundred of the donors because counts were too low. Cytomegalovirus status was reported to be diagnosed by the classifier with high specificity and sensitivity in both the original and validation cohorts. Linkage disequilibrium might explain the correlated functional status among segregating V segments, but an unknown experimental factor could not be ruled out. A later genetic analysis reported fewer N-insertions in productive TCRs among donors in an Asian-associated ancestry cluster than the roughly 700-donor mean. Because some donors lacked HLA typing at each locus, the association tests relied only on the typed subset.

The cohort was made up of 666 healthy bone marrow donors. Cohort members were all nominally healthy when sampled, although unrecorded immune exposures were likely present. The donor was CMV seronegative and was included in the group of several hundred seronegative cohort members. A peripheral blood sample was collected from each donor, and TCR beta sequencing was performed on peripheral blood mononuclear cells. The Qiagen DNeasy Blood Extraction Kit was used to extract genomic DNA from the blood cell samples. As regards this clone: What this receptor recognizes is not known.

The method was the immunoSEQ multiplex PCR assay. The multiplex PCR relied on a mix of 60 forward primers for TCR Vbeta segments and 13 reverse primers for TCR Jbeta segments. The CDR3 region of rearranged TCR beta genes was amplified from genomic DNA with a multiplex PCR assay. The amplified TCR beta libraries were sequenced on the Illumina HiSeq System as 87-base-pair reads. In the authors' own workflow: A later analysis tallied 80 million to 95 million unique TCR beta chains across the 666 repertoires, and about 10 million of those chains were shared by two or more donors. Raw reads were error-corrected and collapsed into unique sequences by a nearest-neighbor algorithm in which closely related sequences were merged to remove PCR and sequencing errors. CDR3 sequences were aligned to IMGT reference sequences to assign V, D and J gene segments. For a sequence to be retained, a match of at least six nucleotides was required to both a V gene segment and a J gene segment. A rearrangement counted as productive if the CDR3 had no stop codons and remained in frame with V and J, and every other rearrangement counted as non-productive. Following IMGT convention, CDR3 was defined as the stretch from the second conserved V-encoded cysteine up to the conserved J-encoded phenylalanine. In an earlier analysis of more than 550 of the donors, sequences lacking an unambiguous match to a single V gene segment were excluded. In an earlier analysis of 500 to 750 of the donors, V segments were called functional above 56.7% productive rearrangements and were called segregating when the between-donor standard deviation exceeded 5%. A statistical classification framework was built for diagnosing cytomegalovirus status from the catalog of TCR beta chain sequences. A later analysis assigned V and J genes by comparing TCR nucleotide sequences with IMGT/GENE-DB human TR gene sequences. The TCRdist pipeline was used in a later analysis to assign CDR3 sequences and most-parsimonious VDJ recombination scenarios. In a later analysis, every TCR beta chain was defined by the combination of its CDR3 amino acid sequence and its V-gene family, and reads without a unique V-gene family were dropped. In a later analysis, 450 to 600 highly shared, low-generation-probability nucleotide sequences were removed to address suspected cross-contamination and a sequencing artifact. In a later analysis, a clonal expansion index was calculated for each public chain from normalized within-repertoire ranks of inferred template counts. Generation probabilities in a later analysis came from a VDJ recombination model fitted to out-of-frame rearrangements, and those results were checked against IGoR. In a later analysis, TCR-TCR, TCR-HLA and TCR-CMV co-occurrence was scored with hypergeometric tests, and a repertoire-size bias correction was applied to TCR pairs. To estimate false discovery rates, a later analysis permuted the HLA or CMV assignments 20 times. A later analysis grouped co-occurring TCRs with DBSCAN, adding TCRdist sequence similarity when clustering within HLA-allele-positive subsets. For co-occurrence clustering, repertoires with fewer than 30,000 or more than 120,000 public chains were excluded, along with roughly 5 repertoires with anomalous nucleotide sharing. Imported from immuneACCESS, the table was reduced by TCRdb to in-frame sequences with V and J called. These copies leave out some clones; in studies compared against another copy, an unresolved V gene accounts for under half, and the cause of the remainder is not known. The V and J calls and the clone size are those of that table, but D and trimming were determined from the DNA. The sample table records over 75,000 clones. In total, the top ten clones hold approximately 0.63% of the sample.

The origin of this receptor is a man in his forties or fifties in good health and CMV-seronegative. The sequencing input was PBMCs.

The sequenced DNA: TGTGCCAGTAGTATAGATTACGGTGGCGAGCAGTACTTC. Its protein reads: CASSIDYGGEQYF. The sequence links TRBV19 to TRBJ2-7, with no reliable assignment of the D segment. V is cut by 0 bases and J by 6 bases, and the space between the germline ends is 9 bases. Via the germline V gene (reference sequence), CDR1 is LNHDA and CDR2 SQIVND. The CDR3, cysteine through phenylalanine, is 13 amino acids long. Only the CDR3 portion is preserved as DNA: 39 bases, with reading frame beginning at the first base.